This entry is about one T cell receptor beta chain. Individuals drawn from approximately 26 US areas were roughly 18 to 100 years old. Clinical histories supplied by participants themselves formed the basis of cohort assignment. The sample belongs to a study of blood T cell repertoires in COVID-19. Authors' processing steps: How many nucleated cells were present was estimated from reference gene primer amplification. Assay used: immunoSEQ multiplex PCR; TCRdb lists only in-frame clones, some missing. Clone size and the V and J calls come from that table; the DNA yielded D and trimming. The top ten hold approximately 4% of the sample, which has 270,000 or so clones, 70% to 90% seen once. Per the germline V gene, CDR1 is MGHDK and CDR2 is SYGVNS. J was trimmed by 0 bases and V by 11 bases; bases with no gene match: 12. This CDR3 has 15 amino acids.

The source of this sequence is a woman aged 30 to 39 with acute COVID-19. The source material was PBMCs or T cells enriched from blood (not recorded which). The genes are TRBV25-1 and TRBJ1-1, with 7 bases identical to TRBD1. The CDR3 protein is CARPLVGQLNTEAFF. The CDR3 DNA is TGTGCCCGACCTTTAGTGGGACAGCTGAACACTGAAGCTTTCTTT.